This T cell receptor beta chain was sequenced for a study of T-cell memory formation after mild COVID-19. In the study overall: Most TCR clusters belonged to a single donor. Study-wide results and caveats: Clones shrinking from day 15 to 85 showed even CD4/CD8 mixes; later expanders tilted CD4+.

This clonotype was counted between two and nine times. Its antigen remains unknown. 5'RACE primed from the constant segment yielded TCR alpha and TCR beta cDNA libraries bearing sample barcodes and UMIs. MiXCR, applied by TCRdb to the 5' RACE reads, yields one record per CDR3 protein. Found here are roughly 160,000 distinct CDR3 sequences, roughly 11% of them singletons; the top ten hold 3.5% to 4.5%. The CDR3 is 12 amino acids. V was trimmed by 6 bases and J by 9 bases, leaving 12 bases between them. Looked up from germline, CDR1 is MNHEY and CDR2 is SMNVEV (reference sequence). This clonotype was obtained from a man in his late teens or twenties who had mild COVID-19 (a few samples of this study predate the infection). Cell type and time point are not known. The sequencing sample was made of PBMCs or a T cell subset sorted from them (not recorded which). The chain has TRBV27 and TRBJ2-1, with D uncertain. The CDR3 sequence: CASSLRPGEQFF. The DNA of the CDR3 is TGTGCCAGCAGCCTTAGACCAGGTGAGCAGTTCTTC.